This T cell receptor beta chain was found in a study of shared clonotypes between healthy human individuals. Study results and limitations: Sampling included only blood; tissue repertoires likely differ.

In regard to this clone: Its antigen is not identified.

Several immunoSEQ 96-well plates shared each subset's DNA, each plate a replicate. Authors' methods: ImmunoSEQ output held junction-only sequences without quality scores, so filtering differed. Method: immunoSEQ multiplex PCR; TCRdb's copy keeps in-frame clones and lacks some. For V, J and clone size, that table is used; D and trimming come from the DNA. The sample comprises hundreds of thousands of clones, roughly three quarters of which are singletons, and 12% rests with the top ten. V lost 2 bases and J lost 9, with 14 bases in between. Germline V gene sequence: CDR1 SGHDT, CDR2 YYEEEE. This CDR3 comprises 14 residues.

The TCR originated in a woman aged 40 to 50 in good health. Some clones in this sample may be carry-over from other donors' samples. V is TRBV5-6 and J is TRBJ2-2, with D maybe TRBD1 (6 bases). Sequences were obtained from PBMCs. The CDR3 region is CASSLQGFSRELFF. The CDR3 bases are TGTGCCAGCAGCTTACAGGGCTTTTCCAGGGAGCTGTTTTTT.